One sample yielded the 11 T cell receptor beta chains listed below, sequenced in a study of tissue T cells after allogeneic stem cell transplantation. TCRdb keeps only in-frame clones here, not all; method: immunoSEQ multiplex PCR. The data show under 5,000 clones, 60% to 70% seen once. This sample comprised left colon tissue, obtained at autopsy. The receptors were sampled from a male donor aged 60 or older with lung cancer.

This sequence joins TRBV7-2 and TRBJ2-3; 11 bases fit TRBD2. The ends lost 2 bases at V and 2 bases at J; junction bases unmatched: 9. Germline loops: CDR1 SGHTA, CDR2 FQGNSA. This CDR3 spans 18 amino acids. The CDR3 region is CASSLIKLAGGATDTQYF. For the CDR3, the DNA is TGTGCCAGCAGCTTAATCAAGTTAGCGGGAGGGGCCACAGATACGCAGTATTTT.

V is TRBV7-6 and J is TRBJ2-5; D is perhaps TRBD2 (5 bases). V lost 7 bases, J lost 5 bases, and 23 bases lay in between. Germline CDR1 and CDR2: SGHVS and FNYEAQ. CDR3 size: 16 residues. In DNA form, the CDR3 reads TGTGCCAGCACCCTGAGCAGGACTCCTCAATCGGAGACCCAGTACTTC. This encodes CASTLSRTPQSETQYF.

This clone showed up just once. The V gene is TRBV30, the J gene TRBJ1-4, with 7 bases identical to TRBD1. Losses at the gene ends were 0 bases for V and 7 bases for J; bases not matched to a gene: 5. Germline CDR1 and CDR2: GTSNPN and SVGIG (reference sequence). The length of the CDR3 is 14 residues. CDR3 DNA: TGTGCCTGGAGTGTAGGGGGCTTGGGTGAAAAACTGTTTTTT. Its protein is CAWSVGGLGEKLFF. The full variable domain, its missing parts supplied by reference TRBV30 and TRBJ1-4, is SQTIHQWPATLVQPVGSPLSLECTVEGTSNPNLYWYRQAAGRGLQLLFYSVGIGQISSEVPQNLSASRPQDRQFILSSKKLLLSDSGFYLCAWSVGGLGEKLFFGSGTQLSVL.

The V call is TRBV5-4, the J call TRBJ2-5; 14 bases fit TRBD2. V shed 0 bases and J 4 bases; nucleotides not matched to a gene: 5. The germline gives CDR1 SGHNT, CDR2 YYREEE (reference sequence). The CDR3 sequence is 17 residues long. The CDR3 nucleotides read TGTGCCAGCAGCTTGGGACTAGCGGGGGGGCCTGGAGAGACCCAGTACTTC. Translation gives CASSLGLAGGPGETQYF.

The chain recombines TRBV7-9 with TRBJ2-3, with 10 nucleotides matching TRBD2. V lost 4 bases and J lost 4; bases outside the gene matches: 2. Germline-derived CDR1 and CDR2 are SEHNR and FQNEAQ (reference sequence). The CDR3 loop spans 14 amino acids. CDR3 region: CASSSGTSADTQYF. The CDR3 nucleotides read TGTGCCAGCAGCTCCGGGACTAGCGCAGATACGCAGTATTTT.

This clone was counted between two and nine times. The chain couples TRBV9 to TRBJ2-5; 9 bases map to TRBD1. Germline V gene lookup returns CDR1 SGDLS and CDR2 YYNGEE. The CDR3 spans 16 residues. V trimming: 6 bases; J trimming: 5 bases; junction bases outside the gene matches: 14. The CDR3 is CASTPTRGQGGETQYF. The CDR3 DNA reads TGTGCCAGCACCCCTACGAGGGGACAGGGAGGGGAGACCCAGTACTTC.

The chain carries TRBV7-9 and TRBJ2-5; 8 bases are a match to TRBD2. Germline values: CDR1 SEHNR, CDR2 FQNEAQ (reference sequence). The length of the CDR3 is 14 residues. The V and J ends lost 5 bases and 5 bases, in that order; junction bases with no gene match: 7. CDR3 DNA: TGTGCCAGCAGCCCTCCGGGGGGGCGGGAGACCCAGTACTTC. This gives the protein CASSPPGGRETQYF.

This clone turned up a few times. The chain has TRBV2 and TRBJ2-7; D not resolved. The CDR3 sequence is 12 residues long. V lost 6 bases, J lost 2 bases, and 8 bases lay in between. Germline CDR1 SNHLY, CDR2 FYNNEI. In nucleotides, the CDR3 is TGTGCCAGCAGGGCTGGGACCTACGAGCAGTACTTC. This translates into CASRAGTYEQYF.

This chain uses TRBV27 with TRBJ2-7; D not resolved. Germline CDR1 MNHEY, CDR2 SMNVEV (reference sequence). V shed 6 bases and J shed 5 bases, with 20 bases lying between them. There are 15 residues in the CDR3. In nucleotides, the CDR3 is TGTGCCAGCAGCCAAATGGGCCGGATGAGCCACGAGCAGTACTTC. Its protein is CASSQMGRMSHEQYF.

This clone was counted only a few times. The rearrangement links TRBV6-4 to TRBJ1-2; D call uncertain. The CDR3 extends over 15 amino acids. Germline values: CDR1 MRHNA, CDR2 SNTAGT. V lost 5 bases and J lost 0, with 13 bases in between. CDR3 region: CASSPDGQPNYGYTF. DNA of the CDR3: TGTGCCAGCAGTCCTGACGGGCAGCCTAACTATGGCTACACCTTC.

The chain is built from TRBV19 and TRBJ1-2; D remains ambiguous. The V gene's germline CDR1 is LNHDA and CDR2 SQIVND (reference sequence). The V gene lost 4 bases and the J gene lost 0 bases, with 12 bases spanning the gap. The CDR3 contains 15 residues. The DNA of the CDR3 is TGTGCCAGTAGTACGGCAGCCAACTCTAACTATGGCTACACCTTC. Translated: CASSTAANSNYGYTF. The full variable domain, with the rest looked up from reference TRBV19 and TRBJ1-2, is DGGITQSPKYLFRKEGQNVTLSCEQNLNHDAMYWYRQDPGQGLRLIYYSQIVNDFQKGDIAEGYSVSREKKESFPLTVTSAQKNPTAFYLCASSTAANSNYGYTFGSGTRLTVV.